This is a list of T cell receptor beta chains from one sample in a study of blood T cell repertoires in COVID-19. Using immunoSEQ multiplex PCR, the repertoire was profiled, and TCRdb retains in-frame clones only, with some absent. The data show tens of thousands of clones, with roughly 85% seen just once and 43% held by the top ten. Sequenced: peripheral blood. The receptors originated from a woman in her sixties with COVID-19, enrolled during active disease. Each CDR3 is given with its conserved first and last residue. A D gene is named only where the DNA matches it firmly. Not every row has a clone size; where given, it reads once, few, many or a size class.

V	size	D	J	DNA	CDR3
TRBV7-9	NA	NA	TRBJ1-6	TGTGCCAGCAGCCCCGAGGCTAATTCACCCCTCCACTTT	CASSPEANSPLHF
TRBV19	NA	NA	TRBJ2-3	TGTGCCAGTACTAGAGGACAGAACACAGATACGCAGTATTTT	CASTRGQNTDTQYF
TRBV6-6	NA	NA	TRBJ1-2	TGTGCCAGCATGGAGGTGGGGTACTATGGCTACACCTTC	CASMEVGYYGYTF
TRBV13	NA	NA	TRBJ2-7	TGTGCCAGCAGCCCCGGGGTGGAAACCACCGAGCAGTACTTC	CASSPGVETTEQYF
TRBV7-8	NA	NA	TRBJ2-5	TGTGCCAGCAGCCCGAGGGGCGGCAGGGGTCTTGAGACCCAGTACTTC	CASSPRGGRGLETQYF
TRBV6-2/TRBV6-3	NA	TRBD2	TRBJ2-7	TGTGCCAGCAGTCGACCGGGACTAGACCGTTACGAGCAGTACTTC	CASSRPGLDRYEQYF
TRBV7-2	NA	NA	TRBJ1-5	TGTGCCAGCAGCTTAGGTTCAGGGTGGAATCAGCCCCAGCATTTT	CASSLGSGWNQPQHF
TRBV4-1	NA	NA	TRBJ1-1	TGCGCCAGCAGCCAAGTGGGGGGGAACACTGAAGCTTTCTTT	CASSQVGGNTEAFF
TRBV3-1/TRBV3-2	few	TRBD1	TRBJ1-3	TGTGCCAGCAACCCCGGGACAGTCAACTCTGGAAACACCATATATTTT	CASNPGTVNSGNTIYF
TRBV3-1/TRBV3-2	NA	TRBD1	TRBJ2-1	TGTGCCAGCAGCCTGGGACAGGGGAACTACAATGAGCAGTTCTTC	CASSLGQGNYNEQFF
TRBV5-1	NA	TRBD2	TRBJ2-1	TGCGCCAGCAGCTTGTTCGGGGACTACATCAATGAGCAGTTCTTC	CASSLFGDYINEQFF
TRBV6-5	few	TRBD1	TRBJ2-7	TGTGCCAGCGGGGTGACAGGGAACTACGAGCAGTACTTC	CASGVTGNYEQYF
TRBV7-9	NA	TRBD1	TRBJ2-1	TGTGCCAGCAGCTCGTTACGGACAGGGTACGACAATGAGCAGTTCTTC	CASSSLRTGYDNEQFF
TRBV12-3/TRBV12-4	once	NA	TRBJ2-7	TGTGCCAGCAGCCAGAACTACGAGCAGTACTTC	CASSQNYEQYF
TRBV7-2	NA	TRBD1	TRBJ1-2	TGTGCCAGCAGGCCGACAGGGGGAAGGGGTTCTTATGGCTACACCTTC	CASRPTGGRGSYGYTF
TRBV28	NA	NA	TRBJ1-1	TGTGCCAGCAGCGGTACAGGGCTAGGGGCTTTCTTT	CASSGTGLGAFF
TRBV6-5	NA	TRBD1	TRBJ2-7	TGTGCCAGCAGTACAGGGGTTGGCTACGAGCAGTACTTC	CASSTGVGYEQYF
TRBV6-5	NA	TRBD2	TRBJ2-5	TGTGCCAGCAGCGGGGGGGCGGGGGAGACCCAGTACTTC	CASSGGAGETQYF
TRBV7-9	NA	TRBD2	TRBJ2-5	TGTGCCAGCAGCTTCGTCCTTAGCGGGGCAGAGACCCAGTACTTC	CASSFVLSGAETQYF